The 17 T cell receptor beta chains listed next were all sequenced from one sample in a study of monozygotic twins with inflammatory bowel disease. For each CDR3 protein, TCRdb gives one entry from its re-call of the 5' RACE reads, without DNA. This repertoire includes about 300,000 distinct CDR3 sequences. The specimen was blood. The receptors stem from a human donor with ulcerative colitis or Crohn's disease, or a healthy co-twin of an affected twin (not recorded which).

J is TRBJ2-1 and V is TRBV20-1; TCRdb's D call, TRBD2, is unchecked because there is no DNA. The CDR3 spans 16 residues. Per the germline V gene, CDR1 is DFQATT and CDR2 is SNEGSKA (reference sequence). The chain's CDR3 is CSAREPSGGRWNEQFF.

The rearrangement uses TRBV25-1 and TRBJ2-1; TCRdb outputs TRBD1, but without DNA this stays unchecked. The germline V gene has CDR1 MGHDK and CDR2 SYGVNS. The CDR3 spans 13 residues. The CDR3 is CASGQGIINEQFF. The whole variable domain, filled in from reference TRBV25-1 and TRBJ2-1, reads EADIYQTPRYLVIGTGKKITLECSQTMGHDKMYWYQQDPGMELHLIHYSYGVNSTEKGDLSSESTVSRIRTEHFPLTLESARPSHTSQYLCASGQGIINEQFFGPGTRLTVL.

The J gene is TRBJ1-6, the V gene TRBV20-1; TCRdb proposes TRBD1, but this gene call is untestable without DNA. The CDR3 runs 14 residues. Germline V gene data show CDR1 as DFQATT and CDR2 as SNEGSKA (reference sequence). CDR3 amino acids: CSAARTGVNSPLHF.

The V gene is TRBV4-2, the J gene TRBJ2-7; the D gene TCRdb calls, TRBD1, cannot be checked with no DNA. The V gene's germline CDR1 is LGHNA and CDR2 YNFKEQ. This CDR3 is built from 17 residues. CDR3 residues: CASSQEPSMGTGYEQYF.

V gene TRBV6-2 or TRBV6-3 combines with J gene TRBJ1-1. Germline CDR1 MNHEY, CDR2 SVGEGT. The CDR3 extends over 12 amino acids. The CDR3 loop reads CASSWANTEAFF.

The rearrangement links TRBV5-1 to TRBJ2-1; TCRdb picks TRBD2, but there is no DNA to check that call. In germline, CDR1 is SGHRS, CDR2 YFSETQ. CDR3 length: 17 amino acids. The CDR3 is CASSSKTSGVIYNEQFF.

This sequence joins TRBV27 and TRBJ2-3. Per germline, CDR1 MNHEY and CDR2 SMNVEV (reference sequence). CDR3 size: 14 residues. The CDR3 spells CASGIWGITDTQYF.

The rearrangement links TRBV28 to TRBJ2-1; the D gene TCRdb calls, TRBD1, cannot be checked with no DNA. The CDR3 is made up of 11 amino acids. The V gene's germline CDR1 is MDHEN and CDR2 SYDVKM. The CDR3 reads CASRTDRTWFF.

The V call is TRBV10-3, the J call TRBJ2-1; TCRdb's D call, TRBD1, is unchecked because there is no DNA. The CDR3 length is 15 residues. Germline CDR1 is ENHRY and CDR2 is SYGVKD. The CDR3: CAISEAWTGAGEQFF.

This chain joins TRBV24-1 and TRBJ2-7; no DNA is available, so the TRBD2 call from TCRdb remains unchecked. The CDR3 runs 15 residues. Germline V gene lookup returns CDR1 KGHDR and CDR2 SFDVKD. The CDR3 spells CATIKKTSGNYEQYF.

V is TRBV12-3 or TRBV12-4 and J is TRBJ2-1; without DNA, the TCRdb call of TRBD1 cannot be checked. CDR3 length: 14 amino acids. CDR3 residues: CASSLRGGLLEQFF.

The V call is TRBV6-5, the J call TRBJ2-7; the TCRdb D gene call, TRBD2, has no DNA to confirm it. This CDR3 contains 15 residues. CDR1 and CDR2 (germline): MNHEY, SVGAGI. The CDR3 sequence is CASIRRRGGGYEQYF.

The V and J genes are TRBV5-1 and TRBJ1-3. Germline lookup yields CDR1 SGHRS and CDR2 YFSETQ. CDR3 length: 14 amino acids. Here the CDR3 reads CASSTDSSGNTIYF. Full variable domain (rest looked up from reference TRBV5-1 and TRBJ1-3): KAGVTQTPRYLIKTRGQQVTLSCSPISGHRSVSWYQQTPGQGLQFLFEYFSETQRNKGNFPGRFSGRQFSNSRSEMNVSTLELGDSALYLCASSTDSSGNTIYFGEGSWLTVV.

The genes are TRBV5-5 and TRBJ2-1. CDR1 and CDR2 (germline): SGHKS, YYEKEE (reference sequence). The CDR3 is 14 residues long. The CDR3 region is CASVTQSSYNEQFF.

The rearrangement links TRBV6-5 to TRBJ2-1; the D gene TCRdb calls, TRBD1, cannot be checked with no DNA. Germline V gene lookup returns CDR1 MNHEY and CDR2 SVGAGI. This CDR3 comprises 16 residues. This chain's CDR3 is CASSSEQGTTVNEQFF.

The chain's CDR3 is CASSPGTGRAYEQYF. This sequence joins TRBV28 and TRBJ2-7; TCRdb designates TRBD1, a call that cannot be tested without DNA. Germline loops: CDR1 MDHEN, CDR2 SYDVKM. This CDR3 region has 15 residues.

CDR3 sequence reads: CASSIAHTGELFF. The chain joins TRBV19 to TRBJ2-2. Germline CDR1 reads LNHDA; CDR2 reads SQIVND (reference sequence). This CDR3 has 13 residues.